This T cell receptor (beta chain) was profiled in a study of blood T cell repertoires in COVID-19. At the level of the study: The United States, Italy and Spain provided the acute and convalescent COVID-19 samples. T cells, B-cell-depleted T cells, or PBMCs provided the cDNA or gDNA that served as material.

Using immunoSEQ multiplex PCR, the repertoire was profiled, and TCRdb retains in-frame clones only, with some absent. Altogether 84,000 or so clones are present, about four fifths being singletons, with the ten largest covering roughly 15%. The sample consisted of peripheral blood. The receptor's source is an elderly woman with acute or convalescent COVID-19.

The CDR3 nucleotides read TGTGCCAGCAGTTTAACGGGACAGGGGGGAGAGACCCAGTACTTC. This encodes CASSLTGQGGETQYF. V and J are TRBV27 and TRBJ2-5; TRBD1 matches 11 bases. The CDR3 has 15 residues. Germline loops: CDR1 MNHEY, CDR2 SMNVEV (reference sequence). Trimming removed 2 bases from V and 4 bases from J; junction bases left unmatched: 3.